The clone carrying this T cell receptor (beta chain) was counted between two and nine times. Molecular barcoding with unique molecular identifiers was used for the TCRbeta library. TCRdb reprocessed the PCR reads via MiXCR and lists one record per CDR3 protein. The table lists about 90,000 distinct CDR3 sequences, roughly 16% of them singletons, with roughly a fifth in the top ten. This sample was taken from a study of T-cell reconstitution after alpha-beta-depleted transplantation in children. The CDR3 has 15 amino acids. V trimming: 5 bases; J trimming: 2 bases; junction bases outside the gene matches: 6. Germline loops: CDR1 SEHNR, CDR2 FQNEAQ (reference sequence).

This receptor was taken from a male patient under 10 years old who had a stem cell transplant for acute lymphoblastic leukemia, so the T cells may come from the graft donor. The chain carries TRBV7-9 and TRBJ2-7, with TRBD2 matching 10 bases. Sample: PBMCs, mostly from graft donor cells, taken 180 days after TCRalphabeta/CD19-depleted stem cell transplant. Here the CDR3 reads CASSLLSGGAYEQYF. The CDR3 coding sequence is TGTGCCAGCAGCCTCTTAAGCGGGGGGGCCTACGAGCAGTACTTC.